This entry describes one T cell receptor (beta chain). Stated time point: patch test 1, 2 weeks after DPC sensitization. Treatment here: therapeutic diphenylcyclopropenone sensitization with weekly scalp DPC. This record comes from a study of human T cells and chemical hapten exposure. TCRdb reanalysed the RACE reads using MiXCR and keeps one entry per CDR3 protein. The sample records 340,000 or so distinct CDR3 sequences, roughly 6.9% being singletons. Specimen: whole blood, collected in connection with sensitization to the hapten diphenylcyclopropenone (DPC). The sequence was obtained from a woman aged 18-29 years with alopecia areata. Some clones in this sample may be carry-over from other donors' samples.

CDR3 in amino acids: CASSYRGGLSEGNTIYF. In nucleotides, the CDR3 is TGTGCCAGCAGTTACCGGGGGGGATTGTCGGAGGGAAACACCATATATTTT. The chain employs TRBV6-6 and TRBJ1-3; D possibly corresponds to TRBD1 (5 bases). This CDR3 region has 17 residues. Germline V CDR1 and CDR2: MNHNY, SVGAGI (reference sequence). V lost 2 bases and J lost 4, with 18 bases in between.